This entry is about one T cell receptor beta chain. What it recognizes is unknown. The V end was cut by 5 bases, the J end by 1 base, with 12 bases between. This CDR3 region has 15 residues. CDR1 and CDR2 (germline): MNHNS, SASEGT. The record originates from a study of shared clonotypes between healthy human individuals. Study-level findings and limits: Among donors, clonotype sharing was expected to be affected by sequencing depth. Clonotypes that were shared across a few donors made up around 5% of naive CD4 clonotypes.

Profiled with immunoSEQ multiplex PCR; TCRdb holds only in-frame clones, not every one. Of about 690,000 clones listed, 80% to 95% were seen once; the top ten hold 34%. Among the donors, all were Caucasian adults who lived in Nashville, Tennessee. This clonotype was obtained from a man aged 18 to 30 in good health. Some clones in this sample may be carry-over from other donors' samples. V gene TRBV6-1 combines with J gene TRBJ2-1; possibly TRBD2 for D (5 bases). Sequencing was performed on memory CD8+ T cells from PBMCs. Described subset: CD45RO+ cells pooled with CCR7-negative TemRA cells. In DNA, the CDR3 is TGTGCCAGCAGTTTCACCCGGGGTTCCTACAATGAGCAGTTCTTC. Translation: CASSFTRGSYNEQFF.